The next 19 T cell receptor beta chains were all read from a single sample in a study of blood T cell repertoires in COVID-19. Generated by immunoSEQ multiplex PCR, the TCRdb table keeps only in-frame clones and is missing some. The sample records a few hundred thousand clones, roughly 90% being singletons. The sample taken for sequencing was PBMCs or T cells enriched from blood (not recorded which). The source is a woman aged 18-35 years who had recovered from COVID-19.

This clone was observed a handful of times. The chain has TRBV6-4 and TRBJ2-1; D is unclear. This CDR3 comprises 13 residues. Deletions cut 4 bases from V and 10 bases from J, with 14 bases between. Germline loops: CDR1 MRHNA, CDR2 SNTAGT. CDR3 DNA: TGTGCCAGCAGTGGTTTCTCTGCGGCGGAGCAGTTCTTC. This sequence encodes CASSGFSAAEQFF.

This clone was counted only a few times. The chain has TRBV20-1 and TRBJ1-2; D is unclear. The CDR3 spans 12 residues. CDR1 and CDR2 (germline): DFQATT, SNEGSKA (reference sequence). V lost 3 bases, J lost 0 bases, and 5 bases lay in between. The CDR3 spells CSASAANYGYTF. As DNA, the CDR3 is TGCAGTGCTAGTGCAGCTAACTATGGCTACACCTTC.

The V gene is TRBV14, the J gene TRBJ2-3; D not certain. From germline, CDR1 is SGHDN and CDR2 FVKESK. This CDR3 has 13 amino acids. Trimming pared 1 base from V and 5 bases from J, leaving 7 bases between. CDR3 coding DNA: TGTGCCAGCAGCCAAGTTTCCCTAGATACGCAGTATTTT. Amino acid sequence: CASSQVSLDTQYF.

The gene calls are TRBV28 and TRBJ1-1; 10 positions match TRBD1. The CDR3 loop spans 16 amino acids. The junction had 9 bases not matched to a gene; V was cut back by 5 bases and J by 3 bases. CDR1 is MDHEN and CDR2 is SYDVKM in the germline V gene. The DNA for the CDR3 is TGTGCCAGCAGTCCCTGGGACAGGGGTTTGCACACTGAAGCTTTCTTT. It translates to CASSPWDRGLHTEAFF.

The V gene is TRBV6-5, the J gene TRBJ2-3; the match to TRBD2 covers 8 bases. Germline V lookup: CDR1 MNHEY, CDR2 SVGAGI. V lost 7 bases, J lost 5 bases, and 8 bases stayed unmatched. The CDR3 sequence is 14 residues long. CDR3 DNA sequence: TGTGCCAGCATAAAGGCGGGAGGTTTAGATACGCAGTATTTT. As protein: CASIKAGGLDTQYF.

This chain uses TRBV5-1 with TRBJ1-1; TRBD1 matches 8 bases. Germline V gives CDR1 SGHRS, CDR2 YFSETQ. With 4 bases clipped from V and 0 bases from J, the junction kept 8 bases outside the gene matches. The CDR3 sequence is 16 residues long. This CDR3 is CASSPSTGAMNTEAFF. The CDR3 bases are TGCGCCAGCAGCCCATCGACAGGGGCCATGAACACTGAAGCTTTCTTT.

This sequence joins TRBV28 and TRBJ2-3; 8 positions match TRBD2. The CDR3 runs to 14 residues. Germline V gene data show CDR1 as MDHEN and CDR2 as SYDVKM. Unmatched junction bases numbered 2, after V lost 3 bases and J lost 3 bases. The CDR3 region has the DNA TGTGCCAGCAGTTTGGAGCGGGGGACAGATACGCAGTATTTT. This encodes CASSLERGTDTQYF.

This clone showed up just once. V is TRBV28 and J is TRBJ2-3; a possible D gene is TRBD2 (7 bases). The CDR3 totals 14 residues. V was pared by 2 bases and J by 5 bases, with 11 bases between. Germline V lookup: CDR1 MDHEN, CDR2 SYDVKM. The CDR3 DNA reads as TGTGCCAGCAGTTTAGAGGGGGGGATAGATACGCAGTATTTT. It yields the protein CASSLEGGIDTQYF.

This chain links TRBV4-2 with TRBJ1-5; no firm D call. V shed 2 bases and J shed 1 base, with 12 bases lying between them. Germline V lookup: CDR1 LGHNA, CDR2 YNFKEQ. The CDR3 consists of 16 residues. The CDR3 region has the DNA TGTGCCAGCAGCCAAACCCCGGGAGGGAGCAATCAGCCCCAGCATTTT. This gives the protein CASSQTPGGSNQPQHF.

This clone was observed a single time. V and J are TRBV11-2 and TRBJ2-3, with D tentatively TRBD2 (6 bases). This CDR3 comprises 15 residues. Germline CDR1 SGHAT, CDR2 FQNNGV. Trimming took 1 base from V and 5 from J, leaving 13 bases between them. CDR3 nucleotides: TGTGCCAGCAGCTTAGCCACTGGAGCGGGAGATACGCAGTATTTT. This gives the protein CASSLATGAGDTQYF.

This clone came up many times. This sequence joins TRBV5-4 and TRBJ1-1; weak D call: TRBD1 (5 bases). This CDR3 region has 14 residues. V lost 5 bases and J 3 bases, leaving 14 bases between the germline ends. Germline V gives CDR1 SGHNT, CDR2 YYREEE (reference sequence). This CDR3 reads CASSEKGSYTEAFF. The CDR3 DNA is TGTGCCAGCAGTGAAAAGGGGTCTTACACTGAAGCTTTCTTT.

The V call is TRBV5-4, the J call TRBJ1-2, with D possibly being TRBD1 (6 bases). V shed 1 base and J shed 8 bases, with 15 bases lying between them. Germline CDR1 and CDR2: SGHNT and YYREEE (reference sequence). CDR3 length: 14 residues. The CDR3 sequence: CASSLRDTLPGYTF. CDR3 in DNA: TGTGCCAGCAGCTTGAGGGACACCCTCCCCGGCTACACCTTC. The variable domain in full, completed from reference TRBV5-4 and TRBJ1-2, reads ETGVTQSPTHLIKTRGQQVTLRCSSQSGHNTVSWYQQALGQGPQFIFQYYREEENGRGNFPPRFSGLQFPNYSSELNVNALELDDSALYLCASSLRDTLPGYTFGSGTRLTVV.

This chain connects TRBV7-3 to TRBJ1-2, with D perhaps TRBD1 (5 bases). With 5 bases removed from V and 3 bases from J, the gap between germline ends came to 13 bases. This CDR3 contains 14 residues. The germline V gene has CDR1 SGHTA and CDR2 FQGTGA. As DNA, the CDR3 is TGTGCCAGCAGCCAAGGAGGGGCGGACTATGGCTACACCTTC. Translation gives CASSQGGADYGYTF.

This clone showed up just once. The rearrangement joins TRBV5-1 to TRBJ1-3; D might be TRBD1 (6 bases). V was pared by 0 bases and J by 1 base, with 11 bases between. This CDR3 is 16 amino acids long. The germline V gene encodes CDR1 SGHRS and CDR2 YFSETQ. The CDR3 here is CASSLAGGRSGNTIYF. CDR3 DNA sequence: TGCGCCAGCAGCTTGGCCGGGGGGCGTTCTGGAAACACCATATATTTT.

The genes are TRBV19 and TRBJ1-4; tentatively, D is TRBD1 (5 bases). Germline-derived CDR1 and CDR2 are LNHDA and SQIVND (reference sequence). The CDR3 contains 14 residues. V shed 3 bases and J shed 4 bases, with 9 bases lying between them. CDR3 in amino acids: CASSMGQNNEKLFF. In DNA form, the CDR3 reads TGTGCCAGTAGTATGGGGCAGAATAATGAAAAACTGTTTTTT. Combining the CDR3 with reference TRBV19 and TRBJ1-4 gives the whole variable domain DGGITQSPKYLFRKEGQNVTLSCEQNLNHDAMYWYRQDPGQGLRLIYYSQIVNDFQKGDIAEGYSVSREKKESFPLTVTSAQKNPTAFYLCASSMGQNNEKLFFGSGTQLSVL.

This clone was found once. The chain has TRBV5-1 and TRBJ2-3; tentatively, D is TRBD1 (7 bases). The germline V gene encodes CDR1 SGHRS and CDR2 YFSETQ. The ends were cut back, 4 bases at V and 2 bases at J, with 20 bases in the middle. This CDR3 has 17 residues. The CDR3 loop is CASSPAGQLLDTDTQYF. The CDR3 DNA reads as TGCGCCAGCAGCCCTGCGGGACAGCTACTAGACACAGATACGCAGTATTTT.

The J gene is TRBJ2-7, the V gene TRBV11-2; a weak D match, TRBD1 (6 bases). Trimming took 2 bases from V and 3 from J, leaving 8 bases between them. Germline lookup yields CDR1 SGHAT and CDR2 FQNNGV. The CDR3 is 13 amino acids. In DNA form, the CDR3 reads TGTGCCAGCAGCTTATGGGGGCGCTACGAGCAGTACTTC. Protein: CASSLWGRYEQYF.

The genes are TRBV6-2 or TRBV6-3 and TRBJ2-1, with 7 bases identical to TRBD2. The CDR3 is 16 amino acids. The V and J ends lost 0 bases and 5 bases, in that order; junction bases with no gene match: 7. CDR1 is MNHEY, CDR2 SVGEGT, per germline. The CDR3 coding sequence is TGTGCCAGCAGTTACTCGCCTAGCGGAGCAAACAATGAGCAGTTCTTC. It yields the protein CASSYSPSGANNEQFF.

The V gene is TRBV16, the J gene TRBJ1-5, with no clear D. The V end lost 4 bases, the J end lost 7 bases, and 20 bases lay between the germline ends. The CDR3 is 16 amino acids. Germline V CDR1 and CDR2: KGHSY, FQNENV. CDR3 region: CASSRSGELTVQPQHF. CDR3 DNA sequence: TGTGCCAGCAGCCGGTCGGGAGAGCTCACTGTACAGCCCCAGCATTTT.